This TCR beta chain was sequenced in a study of T cells after yellow fever vaccination. Study-level background: The fractions with low cell numbers were processed using SMART-Seq v4 Ultra Low Input.

The authors made TCR cDNA by 5'RACE template switching, adding a universal primer site and UMIs. TCRdb reanalysed the 5' RACE reads using MiXCR and keeps one entry per CDR3 protein. Altogether a few hundred thousand distinct CDR3 sequences are present, approximately 12% being singletons, with the ten largest covering 2.5% to 4%. Germline V gives CDR1 MNHEY, CDR2 SVGEGT. The V end was cut by 7 bases, the J end by 9 bases, with 16 bases between. The CDR3 is 13 residues long. This rearrangement joins TRBV6-2 or TRBV6-3 to TRBJ1-5; D is ambiguous. This receptor was identified in a young man who received the YFV17D yellow fever vaccine. This material consisted of CD4+ T cells sorted from PBMCs, taken 15 days after the yellow fever booster vaccination. The CDR3 DNA follows: TGTGCCAGCACCTCAAGTTTAATATCGCCCCAGCATTTT. As protein: CASTSSLISPQHF.